Detailed here is one T cell receptor (beta chain). The sample is drawn from a study of blood T cell repertoires in COVID-19. At the level of the study: From T cells, B-cell-depleted T cells, or PBMCs came the material, which was cDNA or gDNA.

TCRdb's copy holds only in-frame clones and misses some; the assay was immunoSEQ multiplex PCR. The sample comprises about 270,000 clones, approximately 89% of which are singletons, and roughly 8.5% rests with the top ten. Germline V lookup: CDR1 SEHNR, CDR2 FQNEAQ (reference sequence). The CDR3 spans 15 residues. V was cut by 5 bases and J by 6 bases, with 14 bases left in between. The V gene is TRBV7-9, the J gene TRBJ1-6; D might be TRBD1 (5 bases). Material for sequencing was peripheral blood. The origin of this receptor is a middle-aged man with active or convalescent COVID-19. The CDR3: CASSVQGLVNSPLHF. The CDR3, as DNA: TGTGCCAGCAGCGTTCAGGGTTTAGTTAATTCACCCCTCCACTTT.